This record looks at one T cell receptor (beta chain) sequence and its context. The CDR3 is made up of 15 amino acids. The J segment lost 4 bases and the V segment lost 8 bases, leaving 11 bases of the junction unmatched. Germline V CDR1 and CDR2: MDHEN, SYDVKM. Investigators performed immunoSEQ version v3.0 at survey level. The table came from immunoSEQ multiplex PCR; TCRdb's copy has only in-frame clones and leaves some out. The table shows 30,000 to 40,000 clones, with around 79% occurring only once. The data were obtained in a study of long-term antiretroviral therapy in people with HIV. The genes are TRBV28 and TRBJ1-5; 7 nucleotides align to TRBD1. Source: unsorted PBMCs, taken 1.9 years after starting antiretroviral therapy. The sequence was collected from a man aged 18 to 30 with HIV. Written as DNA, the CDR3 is TGTGCCAGCGGTATACGACAGGGCCGGAATCAGCCCCAGCATTTT. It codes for CASGIRQGRNQPQHF.